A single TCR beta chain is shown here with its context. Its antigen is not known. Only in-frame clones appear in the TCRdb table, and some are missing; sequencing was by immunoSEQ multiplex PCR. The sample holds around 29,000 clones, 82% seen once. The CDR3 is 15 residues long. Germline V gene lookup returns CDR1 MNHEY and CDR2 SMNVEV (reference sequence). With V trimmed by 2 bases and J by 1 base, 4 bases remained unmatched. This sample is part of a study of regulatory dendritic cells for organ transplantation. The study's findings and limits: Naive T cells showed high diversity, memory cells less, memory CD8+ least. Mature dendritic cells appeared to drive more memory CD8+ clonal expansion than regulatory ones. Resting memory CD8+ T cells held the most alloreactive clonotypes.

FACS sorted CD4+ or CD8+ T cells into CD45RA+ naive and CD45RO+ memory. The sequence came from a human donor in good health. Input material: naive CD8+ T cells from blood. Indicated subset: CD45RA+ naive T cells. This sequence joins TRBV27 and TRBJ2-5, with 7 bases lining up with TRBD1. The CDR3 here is CASSLAWDSQETQYF. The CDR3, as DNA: TGTGCCAGCAGTTTAGCCTGGGACAGCCAAGAGACCCAGTACTTC.